These 10 T cell receptor beta chains share one sample of origin, sequenced in a study of shared clonotypes between healthy human individuals. TCRdb's table, derived via immunoSEQ multiplex PCR, lists solely in-frame clones and lacks some. The table records about 2.4 million clones, under 95% of them present only once. The sequencing input was naive CD4+ T cells from PBMCs. Subset meaning: CD45RA+ positively selected. The source of these receptors is a man between 18 and 35 years old in good health. Some clones in this sample may be carry-over from other donors' samples.

This chain connects TRBV28 to TRBJ1-5; a weak D match, TRBD1 (6 bases). Germline loops: CDR1 MDHEN, CDR2 SYDVKM. The CDR3 runs to 15 residues. Trimming stripped 6 bases from V and 3 bases from J, with 15 bases between. CDR3 coding DNA: TGTGCCAGCAGCCCGACGTGGGGGCCCAATCAGCCCCAGCATTTT. Its protein is CASSPTWGPNQPQHF.

This sequence joins TRBV4-1 and TRBJ2-5; TRBD2 is a possible D gene (5 bases). CDR1 and CDR2 (germline): MGHRA, YSYEKL. Trimming left V 2 bases short and J 1 base short, with 14 bases between. This CDR3 is 16 amino acids long. The CDR3 protein is CASSQITLGSQETQYF. CDR3 in DNA: TGCGCCAGCAGCCAAATTACACTAGGGAGCCAAGAGACCCAGTACTTC.

This clone has a single count. This rearrangement joins TRBV6-1 to TRBJ1-1; D gene uncertain. The CDR3 runs 15 residues. Per germline, CDR1 MNHNS and CDR2 SASEGT. Deletions cut 3 bases from V and 1 base from J, with 12 bases between. The CDR3 sequence is CASSDGGLGNTEAFF. The CDR3 nucleotides read TGTGCCAGCAGTGATGGTGGGCTAGGGAACACTGAAGCTTTCTTT.

The chain joins TRBV7-8 to TRBJ2-6; 7 nucleotides align to TRBD2. The length of the CDR3 is 20 residues. The V gene end was trimmed by 1 base and the J gene end by 4 bases; junction bases not matched to a gene: 16. Per germline, CDR1 SGHVS and CDR2 FQNEAQ. The CDR3 bases are TGTGCCAGCAGCTTAGATCCCTTCTCGACTAGCTCCGCGGGGGCCAACGTCCTGACTTTC. It encodes CASSLDPFSTSSAGANVLTF.

This clone was detected only a few times. The rearrangement joins TRBV29-1 to TRBJ1-1; TRBD1 is a possible D gene (5 bases). V lost 6 bases and J 2 bases, leaving 19 bases between the germline ends. Germline V gene sequence: CDR1 SQVTM, CDR2 ANQGSEA. This CDR3 comprises 15 residues. CDR3 loop: CSVPNPAGANTEAFF. CDR3 sequence (DNA): TGCAGCGTCCCCAACCCCGCCGGGGCTAACACTGAAGCTTTCTTT.

This sequence joins TRBV14 and TRBJ2-7; 8 bases fit TRBD1. The V and J ends lost 4 bases and 4 bases, in that order; junction bases with no gene match: 6. CDR3 length: 14 residues. Looked up from germline, CDR1 is SGHDN and CDR2 is FVKESK. The DNA for the CDR3 is TGTGCCAGCAGCCGAACAGGGGGTGGGTACGAGCAGTACTTC. Residues: CASSRTGGGYEQYF. The full variable domain, rest sourced from reference TRBV14 and TRBJ2-7, is EAGVTQFPSHSVIEKGQTVTLRCDPISGHDNLYWYRRVMGKEIKFLLHFVKESKQDESGMPNNRFLAERTGGTYSTLKVQPAELEDSGVYFCASSRTGGGYEQYFGPGTRLTVT.

This clone is a singleton in its sample. The chain has TRBV5-5 and TRBJ1-2; 12 bases match TRBD1. Trimming cost V 4 bases and J 5 bases; bases outside gene matches: 12. The length of the CDR3 is 17 residues. CDR1 and CDR2 from the germline V gene are SGHKS and YYEKEE (reference sequence). In nucleotides, the CDR3 is TGTGCCAGCAGCCGAGACCCCGGGACAGGGGGCAAATATGGCTACACCTTC. Protein sequence: CASSRDPGTGGKYGYTF.

This clone was recorded once. The chain carries TRBV18 and TRBJ1-1; D not certain. The CDR3 has 12 residues. Trimming pared 1 base from V and 8 bases from J, leaving 8 bases between. Germline CDR1 is KGHSH and CDR2 is LQKENI. The CDR3 DNA sequence: TGTGCCAGCTCACCACGGACTTCGGAAGCTTTCTTT. Translated: CASSPRTSEAFF.

In its sample, this clone was seen once. This sequence joins TRBV5-1 and TRBJ2-1; 8 bases fit TRBD1. The CDR3 runs 13 residues. The germline V gene encodes CDR1 SGHRS and CDR2 YFSETQ. The V gene end was trimmed by 8 bases and the J gene end by 4 bases; junction bases not matched to a gene: 5. The CDR3 sequence: CASTTGGYNEQFF. The CDR3 DNA reads TGCGCCAGTACCACAGGGGGGTACAATGAGCAGTTCTTC.

The chain has TRBV4-1 and TRBJ2-5, with 8 bases matching TRBD2. V was pared by 3 bases and J by 5 bases, with 11 bases of the junction left unmatched. CDR1 and CDR2 from the germline V gene are MGHRA and YSYEKL. The CDR3 consists of 16 residues. CDR3 sequence (DNA): TGCGCCAGCAGCCAGAGCGGGAGTAGAGTCTTGGAGACCCAGTACTTC. It is translated as CASSQSGSRVLETQYF.